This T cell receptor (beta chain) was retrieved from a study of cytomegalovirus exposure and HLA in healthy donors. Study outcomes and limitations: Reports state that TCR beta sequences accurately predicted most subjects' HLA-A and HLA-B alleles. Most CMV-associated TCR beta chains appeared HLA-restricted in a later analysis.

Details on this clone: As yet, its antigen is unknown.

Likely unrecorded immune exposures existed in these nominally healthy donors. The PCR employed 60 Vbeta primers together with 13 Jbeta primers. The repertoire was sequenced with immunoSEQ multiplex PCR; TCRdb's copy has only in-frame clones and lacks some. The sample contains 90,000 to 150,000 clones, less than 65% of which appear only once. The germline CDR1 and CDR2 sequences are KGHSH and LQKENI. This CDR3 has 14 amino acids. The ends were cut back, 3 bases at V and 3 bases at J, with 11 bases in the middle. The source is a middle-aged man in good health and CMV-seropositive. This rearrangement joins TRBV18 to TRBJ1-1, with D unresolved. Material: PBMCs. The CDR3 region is CASSPREGDTEAFF. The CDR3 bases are TGTGCCAGCTCACCGCGCGAGGGAGACACTGAAGCTTTCTTT.